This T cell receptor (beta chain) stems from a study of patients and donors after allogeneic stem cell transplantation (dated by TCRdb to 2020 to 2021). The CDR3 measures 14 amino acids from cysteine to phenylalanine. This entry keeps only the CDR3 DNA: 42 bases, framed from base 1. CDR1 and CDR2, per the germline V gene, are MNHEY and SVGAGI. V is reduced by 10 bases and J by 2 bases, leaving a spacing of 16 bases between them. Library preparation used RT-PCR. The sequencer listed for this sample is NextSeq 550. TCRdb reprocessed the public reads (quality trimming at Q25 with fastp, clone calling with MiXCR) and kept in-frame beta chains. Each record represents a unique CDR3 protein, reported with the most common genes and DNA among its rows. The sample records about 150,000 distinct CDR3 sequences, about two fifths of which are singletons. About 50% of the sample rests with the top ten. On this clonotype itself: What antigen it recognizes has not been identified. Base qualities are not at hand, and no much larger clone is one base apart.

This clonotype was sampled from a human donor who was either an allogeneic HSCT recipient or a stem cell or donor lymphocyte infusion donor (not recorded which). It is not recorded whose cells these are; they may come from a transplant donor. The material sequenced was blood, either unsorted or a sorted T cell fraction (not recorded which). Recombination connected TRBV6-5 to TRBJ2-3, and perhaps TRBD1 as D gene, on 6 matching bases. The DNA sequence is TGTGCCAACCGGCCTCGACAGGCCACAGATACGCAGTATTTT. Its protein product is CANRPRQATDTQYF.